Listed below are T cell receptor beta chains from one sample, sequenced in a study of T cell repertoires in cytomegalovirus infection. TCRdb re-called the reads with MiXCR, one entry per CDR3 protein. Of about 490,000 distinct CDR3 sequences listed, 26% are singletons. Input material: PBMCs. The receptors originated from a human donor in good health (CMV status not recorded). Some clones in this sample may be carry-over from other donors' samples. Each CDR3 is given with its conserved first and last residue. The order of the fields is D gene, J gene, V gene, CDR3 protein. D genes are given only for firm matches.

NA	TRBJ2-2	TRBV5-5	CASSLYGGGDTGELFF
NA	TRBJ1-1	TRBV12-3/TRBV12-4	CASKREGRGEAFF
NA	TRBJ2-7	TRBV7-2	CASSLDPPGYEQYF
NA	TRBJ2-7	TRBV6-5	CASSYGGDALVGEQYF
TRBD2	TRBJ2-7	TRBV29-1	CSVEEREGHYEQYF
NA	TRBJ1-6	TRBV4-3	CASSPENNSPLHF
TRBD2	TRBJ2-7	TRBV7-2	CASSLVATSGSKYEQYF
NA	TRBJ1-3	TRBV29-1	CSVARAGLGGNTIYF
TRBD2	TRBJ2-3	TRBV12-3/TRBV12-4	CASSFRREGIGDTQYF
NA	TRBJ2-2	TRBV18	CASSPPSAVNTGELFF
TRBD2	TRBJ2-3	TRBV24-1	CAVTGLAGDGTDTQYF
TRBD1	TRBJ1-4	TRBV7-8	CASSLFGTGSSTNEKLFF